The next 3 T cell receptor beta chains were all read from a single sample in a study of memory CD4+ T cells and cytomegalovirus serostatus. Clones were sequenced by immunoSEQ multiplex PCR, and TCRdb holds only the in-frame ones, with some missing. The sample has 48,000 or so clones, roughly 78% seen once. The sort gate was single viable CD3+CD4+CD8-CD45RO+ cells for memory CD4+ T cells. Specimen: memory CD4+ T cells from blood. The receptor source for this set is an adult in good health and CMV-seronegative.

The chain combines TRBV7-9 with TRBJ2-4; possibly TRBD1 for D (6 bases). The CDR3 sequence is 18 residues long. V was trimmed by 0 bases and J by 7 bases, leaving 22 bases between them. CDR1 and CDR2 (germline): SEHNR, FQNEAQ (reference sequence). The CDR3 sequence: CASSLAENSYREDNIQYF. CDR3 nucleotides: TGTGCCAGCAGCTTAGCCGAAAACAGTTACAGGGAAGATAACATTCAGTACTTC.

The J gene is TRBJ2-3, the V gene TRBV6-5, with 8 positions matching TRBD1. This CDR3 contains 15 residues. Trimming removed 0 bases from V and 4 bases from J; junction bases left unmatched: 3. Germline CDR1 and CDR2: MNHEY and SVGAGI. CDR3 sequence reads: CASSYSAGGADTQYF. DNA for the CDR3: TGTGCCAGCAGTTACTCGGCAGGGGGCGCAGATACGCAGTATTTT.

The chain combines TRBV30 with TRBJ1-1; 9 bases are a match to TRBD1. Per the germline V gene, CDR1 is GTSNPN and CDR2 is SVGIG (reference sequence). The junction had 6 bases not matched to a gene; V was cut back by 3 bases and J by 13 bases. The CDR3 is made up of 11 amino acids. The CDR3 DNA reads TGTGCCTGGAGGTATGGGACAGGGATTTTCTTT. Translating gives CAWRYGTGIFF. The whole variable domain, filled in from reference TRBV30 and TRBJ1-1, reads SQTIHQWPATLVQPVGSPLSLECTVEGTSNPNLYWYRQAAGRGLQLLFYSVGIGQISSEVPQNLSASRPQDRQFILSSKKLLLSDSGFYLCAWRYGTGIFFGQGTRLTVV.